The source of this TCR beta chain is a study of T-cell memory formation after mild COVID-19. Whole-study context: TCR clusters showed largely donor specificity.

TCRalpha and TCRbeta libraries used 5'RACE with constant-segment primers and UMIs. Using its own MiXCR run on the 5' RACE reads, TCRdb lists one record per CDR3 protein. This sample carries 200,000 or so distinct CDR3 sequences, approximately 10% of them seen once, and the ten largest clones take roughly 4%. Findings and caveats of the study: Contracting clones from day 15 to 85 had balanced CD4/CD8; later expanders favoured CD4+. Contracting CD4+ clones lay largely in CM and EM, with CD8+ ones residing in EMRA.

A few counts support this clonotype. The target antigen is unknown. With V trimmed by 0 bases and J by 3 bases, 13 bases remained unmatched. CDR3 length equals 19 residues. CDR1 is LGHNA, CDR2 YSLEER, per germline. The sample comprised PBMCs or a T cell subset sorted from them (not recorded which). This chain links TRBV4-3 with TRBJ2-7; 11 bases fit TRBD2. The receptor was isolated from a man aged 18 to 29 who had mild COVID-19 (a few samples of this study predate the infection). Cell type and time point are not known. The DNA of the CDR3 is TGCGCCAGCAGCCAAGACGCTAGCGGGGGGTTAGGACCCTACTACGAGCAGTACTTC. Its protein is CASSQDASGGLGPYYEQYF.